This T cell receptor beta chain appears in the sequencing data of a study of cytomegalovirus exposure and HLA in healthy donors. It was with 60 Vbeta and 13 Jbeta primers that the PCR ran. Here immunoSEQ multiplex PCR was the method, and the copy in TCRdb shows in-frame clones only, minus some. The data show over 150,000 clones, roughly 80% seen once. The V end lost 2 bases, the J end lost 0 bases, and 10 bases lay between the germline ends. The CDR3 sequence is 15 residues long. Germline lookup yields CDR1 MDHEN and CDR2 SYDVKM. The sequence came from a male donor in good health and CMV-seronegative. This chain joins TRBV28 and TRBJ1-2, with D unclear. The sample consisted of PBMCs. The CDR3 is CASSLQTGANYGYTF. CDR3 DNA: TGTGCCAGCAGTTTACAGACCGGGGCTAACTATGGCTACACCTTC.